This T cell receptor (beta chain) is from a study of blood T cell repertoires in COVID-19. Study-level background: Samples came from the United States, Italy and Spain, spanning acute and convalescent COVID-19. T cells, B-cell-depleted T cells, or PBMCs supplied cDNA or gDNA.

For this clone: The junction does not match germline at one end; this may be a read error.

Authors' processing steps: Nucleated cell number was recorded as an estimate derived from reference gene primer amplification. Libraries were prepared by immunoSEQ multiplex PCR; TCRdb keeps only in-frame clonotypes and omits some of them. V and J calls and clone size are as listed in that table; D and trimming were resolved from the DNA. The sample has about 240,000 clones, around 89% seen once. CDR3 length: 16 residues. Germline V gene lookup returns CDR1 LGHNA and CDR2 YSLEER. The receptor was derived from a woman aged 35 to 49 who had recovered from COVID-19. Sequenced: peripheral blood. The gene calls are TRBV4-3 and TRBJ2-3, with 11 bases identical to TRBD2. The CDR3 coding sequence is TGCGCCAGCAGCCAAGGGACTAGCGGGTCATCAGATGCGCAGTATTTT. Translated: CASSQGTSGSSDAQYF.